This TCR beta chain was retrieved from a study of radiotherapy plus CTLA-4 blockade in lung cancer. For the study at large: More than 15% of patients responded objectively, and approximately 33% achieved disease control. General study findings and limits: Reportedly, early blood T cell clone dynamics best predicted response, with interferon-beta. Tumor-origin TCR clones grew in blood after radiotherapy plus ipilimumab.

The assay was immunoSEQ multiplex PCR, and TCRdb's table has in-frame clones only and misses some. Of approximately 50,000 clones listed, 70% to 85% were seen once; the top ten hold approximately 6.1%. Concerning this clone itself: The antigen remains undetermined.

Participants had chemo-refractory metastatic non-small-cell lung cancer and were treated with focal radiation plus ipilimumab CTLA-4 blockade. With 4 bases removed from V and 4 bases from J, the gap between germline ends came to 17 bases. The CDR3 spans 16 residues. Germline lookup yields CDR1 MNHEY and CDR2 SMNVEV (reference sequence). This sequence originates from a human donor with non-small cell lung cancer whose response to radiotherapy plus ipilimumab could not be evaluated. This specimen consisted of peripheral blood, obtained from a patient treated with radiotherapy plus ipilimumab. The chain employs TRBV27 and TRBJ2-1; possibly TRBD1 for D (6 bases). CDR3 sequence (DNA): TGTGCCAGCAGTTATACCAGGACAGACGGGTACAATGAGCAGTTCTTC. This codes for CASSYTRTDGYNEQFF.